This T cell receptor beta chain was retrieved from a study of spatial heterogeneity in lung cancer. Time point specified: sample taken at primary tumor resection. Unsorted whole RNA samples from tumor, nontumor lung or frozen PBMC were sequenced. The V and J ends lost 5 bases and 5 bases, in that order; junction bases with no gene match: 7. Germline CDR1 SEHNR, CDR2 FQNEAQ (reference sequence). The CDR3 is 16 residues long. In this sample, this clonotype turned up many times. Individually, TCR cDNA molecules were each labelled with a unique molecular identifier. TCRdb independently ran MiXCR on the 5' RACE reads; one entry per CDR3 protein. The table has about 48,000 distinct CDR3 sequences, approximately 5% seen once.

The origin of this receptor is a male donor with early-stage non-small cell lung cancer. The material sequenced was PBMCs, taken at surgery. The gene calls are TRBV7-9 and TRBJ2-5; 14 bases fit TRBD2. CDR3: CASSHGTSGSMETQYF. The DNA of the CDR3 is TGTGCCAGCAGCCACGGGACTAGCGGGAGTATGGAGACCCAGTACTTC.